This is a list of T cell receptor beta chains from one sample in a study of T-cell memory formation after mild COVID-19. From the 5' RACE reads, TCRdb called clonotypes with MiXCR, one entry per CDR3 protein. This table has 550,000 to 700,000 distinct CDR3 sequences, more than 15% appearing once. The sequenced sample was PBMCs or a T cell subset sorted from them (not recorded which). These receptors all stem from an adult woman who had mild COVID-19 (a few samples of this study predate the infection). Cell type and time point are not known. The CDR3 runs from the conserved cysteine through the conserved F or W. The order of the fields is V gene, CDR3 length, clone size, J gene, D gene, CDR3 DNA, CDR3 protein. D genes are given only for firm matches. Some rows mark clone size as missing; the rest say once, few, many or name a class of expanded clone.

V gene: TRBV27; CDR3 length: 14; clone size: -; J gene: TRBJ1-3; D gene: TRBD1; CDR3 DNA: TGTGCCAGCGCACCGGGACAGGGGGGGAACACCATATATTTT; CDR3 protein: CASAPGQGGNTIYF
V gene: TRBV7-9; CDR3 length: 12; clone size: -; J gene: TRBJ2-5; D gene: -; CDR3 DNA: TGTGCCGGAGGAGGGCAAGCGGGGACCCAGTACTTC; CDR3 protein: CAGGGQAGTQYF
V gene: TRBV7-8; CDR3 length: 16; clone size: -; J gene: TRBJ1-1; D gene: TRBD1; CDR3 DNA: TGTGCCAGCAGCTTAAGCGAACAGGGGTTGAACACTGAAGCTTTCTTT; CDR3 protein: CASSLSEQGLNTEAFF
V gene: TRBV5-1; CDR3 length: 14; clone size: few; J gene: TRBJ2-7; D gene: -; CDR3 DNA: TGCGCCAGCAGCTTGGATGACAGCCTATACGAGCAGTACTTC; CDR3 protein: CASSLDDSLYEQYF
V gene: TRBV3-1; CDR3 length: 12; clone size: -; J gene: TRBJ1-5; D gene: -; CDR3 DNA: TGTGCCAGCGCTCGGGGGAATCAGCCCCAGCATTTT; CDR3 protein: CASARGNQPQHF
V gene: TRBV4-1; CDR3 length: 15; clone size: few; J gene: TRBJ1-5; D gene: -; CDR3 DNA: TGCGCCAGCAGCCAAGTTAGGGGTAGCAATCAGCCCCAGCATTTT; CDR3 protein: CASSQVRGSNQPQHF
V gene: TRBV20-1; CDR3 length: 14; clone size: few; J gene: TRBJ1-6; D gene: TRBD1; CDR3 DNA: TGCAGTGCTAGAGATCAGGGGGGTAATTCACCCCTCCACTTT; CDR3 protein: CSARDQGGNSPLHF
V gene: TRBV24-1; CDR3 length: 14; clone size: -; J gene: TRBJ2-2; D gene: -; CDR3 DNA: TGTGCCACCAGTGATCCGTCGAACACCGGGGAGCTGTTTTTT; CDR3 protein: CATSDPSNTGELFF
V gene: TRBV5-1; CDR3 length: 16; clone size: few; J gene: TRBJ1-2; D gene: -; CDR3 DNA: TGCGCCAGCAGCTTGGATGTCGAGGGGGAGGCCTATGGCTACACCTTC; CDR3 protein: CASSLDVEGEAYGYTF
V gene: TRBV5-1; CDR3 length: 15; clone size: many; J gene: TRBJ1-1; D gene: -; CDR3 DNA: TGCGCCAGCAGCTTGGACCCAGGTGTGAACACTGAAGCTTTCTTT; CDR3 protein: CASSLDPGVNTEAFF
V gene: TRBV2; CDR3 length: 14; clone size: few; J gene: TRBJ1-4; D gene: TRBD1; CDR3 DNA: TGTGCCAGCAGTCAAGACAGGGGGATTGAAAAACTGTTTTTT; CDR3 protein: CASSQDRGIEKLFF
V gene: TRBV12-3/TRBV12-4; CDR3 length: 13; clone size: -; J gene: TRBJ2-1; D gene: -; CDR3 DNA: TGTGCCAGCACTCCCAAGTTTGGCGTTGAGCAGTTCTTC; CDR3 protein: CASTPKFGVEQFF
V gene: TRBV24-1; CDR3 length: 16; clone size: once; J gene: TRBJ2-4; D gene: TRBD1; CDR3 DNA: TGTGCCACCAGTGATCAAAACCGGGACAGCGAAAACATTCAGTACTTC; CDR3 protein: CATSDQNRDSENIQYF
V gene: TRBV5-1; CDR3 length: 15; clone size: many; J gene: TRBJ2-7; D gene: -; CDR3 DNA: TGCGCCAGCAGCTTAGGGGGAGGCCCTAACTACGAGCAGTACTTC; CDR3 protein: CASSLGGGPNYEQYF
V gene: TRBV4-2; CDR3 length: 16; clone size: -; J gene: TRBJ2-2; D gene: TRBD2; CDR3 DNA: TGTGCCAGCAGCCAAGATGGCGGGGGGAACACCGGGGAGCTGTTTTTT; CDR3 protein: CASSQDGGGNTGELFF
V gene: TRBV7-8; CDR3 length: 13; clone size: -; J gene: TRBJ2-5; D gene: -; CDR3 DNA: TGTGCCAGCAGCTTAGCGGAGGAAGAGACCCAGTACTTC; CDR3 protein: CASSLAEEETQYF
V gene: TRBV7-9; CDR3 length: 16; clone size: -; J gene: TRBJ2-6; D gene: -; CDR3 DNA: TGTGCCAGCAGCCCACGGACGGTCTCTGGGGCCAACGTCCTGACTTTC; CDR3 protein: CASSPRTVSGANVLTF
V gene: TRBV13; CDR3 length: 12; clone size: -; J gene: TRBJ1-2; D gene: TRBD1; CDR3 DNA: TGTGCCAGCAGACAGGGGGGCTATGGCTACACCTTC; CDR3 protein: CASRQGGYGYTF
V gene: TRBV3-1; CDR3 length: 13; clone size: -; J gene: TRBJ1-1; D gene: -; CDR3 DNA: TGTGCCAGCAGCCACACGCGGGGCACTGAAGCTTTCTTT; CDR3 protein: CASSHTRGTEAFF
V gene: TRBV6-5; CDR3 length: 14; clone size: many; J gene: TRBJ2-1; D gene: -; CDR3 DNA: TGTGCCAGCCGCCGTTTCCACCCAGGGAATGAGCAGTTCTTC; CDR3 protein: CASRRFHPGNEQFF
V gene: TRBV6-5; CDR3 length: 15; clone size: -; J gene: TRBJ2-7; D gene: TRBD2; CDR3 DNA: TGTGCCAGCAGGAAACAGCGGGAACCCTCCTACGAGCAGTACTTC; CDR3 protein: CASRKQREPSYEQYF
V gene: TRBV24-1; CDR3 length: 15; clone size: few; J gene: TRBJ2-5; D gene: TRBD1; CDR3 DNA: TGTGCCACCAGTGGGGACAGCATAGAGCGGGAGACCCAGTACTTC; CDR3 protein: CATSGDSIERETQYF
V gene: TRBV12-3/TRBV12-4; CDR3 length: 15; clone size: many; J gene: TRBJ2-3; D gene: -; CDR3 DNA: TGTGCCAGCAGTTCCACAGGGGGGGTCGCAGATACGCAGTATTTT; CDR3 protein: CASSSTGGVADTQYF
V gene: TRBV6-5; CDR3 length: 15; clone size: few; J gene: TRBJ1-1; D gene: -; CDR3 DNA: TGTGCCAGCAGTTACGATTTGGGGAATTCATATGAAGCTTTCTTT; CDR3 protein: CASSYDLGNSYEAFF
V gene: TRBV19; CDR3 length: 15; clone size: few; J gene: TRBJ2-1; D gene: TRBD2; CDR3 DNA: TGTGCCAGTAGTATCCTAGCGGGAGGGGGCAATGAGCAGTTCTTC; CDR3 protein: CASSILAGGGNEQFF
V gene: TRBV30; CDR3 length: 17; clone size: -; J gene: TRBJ1-6; D gene: -; CDR3 DNA: TGTGCCTGGAGTGTAGATGGGGGATACCGCTATAATTCACCCCTCCACTTT; CDR3 protein: CAWSVDGGYRYNSPLHF
V gene: TRBV12-3/TRBV12-4; CDR3 length: 15; clone size: -; J gene: TRBJ2-7; D gene: -; CDR3 DNA: TGTGCCAGCAGTTATGGGGGGCCGGCTAGATACGAGCAGTACTTC; CDR3 protein: CASSYGGPARYEQYF
V gene: TRBV5-1; CDR3 length: 17; clone size: -; J gene: TRBJ2-3; D gene: TRBD2; CDR3 DNA: TGCGCCAGCAGCCCTGGACTAGCGGGAGGAAGGGTGGATACGCAGTATTTT; CDR3 protein: CASSPGLAGGRVDTQYF
V gene: TRBV7-2; CDR3 length: 15; clone size: many; J gene: TRBJ1-5; D gene: -; CDR3 DNA: TGTGCCAGCAGCCCTAGTCGAGTGAGCAATCAGCCCCAGCATTTT; CDR3 protein: CASSPSRVSNQPQHF
V gene: TRBV18; CDR3 length: 15; clone size: -; J gene: TRBJ2-2; D gene: -; CDR3 DNA: TGTGCCAGCTCACCTCTACTAAGGAACACCGGGGATCTGTTTTTT; CDR3 protein: CASSPLLRNTGDLFF